This T cell receptor (beta chain) is drawn from a study of human T cells and chemical hapten exposure. The germline gives CDR1 SQVTM, CDR2 ANQGSEA. CDR3 size: 14 residues. Trimming shortened V by 3 bases and J by 6 bases, and 15 bases separated the two germline ends. Indicated time point: patch test 3, about 24 weeks after DPC sensitization. Treatment described: therapeutic diphenylcyclopropenone sensitization with weekly scalp DPC. Broader study findings: Expanded TCRs were compared with controls, and the expanded TCRs formed significantly more large CDR3 similarity clusters. High-frequency TCRs, those above 1 in 1000, stayed the same after DPC sensitization.

In the authors' workflow: Samples contained a median of around 89,000 TCRs, with a range of roughly 20,000 to 690,600. Each CDR3 protein gets one entry after TCRdb re-called the RACE reads with MiXCR. What appears here as the V and J calls and clone size reflects TCRdb's work, not the paper's. This table holds some 170,000 distinct CDR3 sequences, about 30% found once. This clonotype was seen a handful of times. As yet, its antigen is unknown. The input for sequencing was whole blood, taken in connection with sensitization to the hapten diphenylcyclopropenone (DPC). This clonotype was obtained from a young woman with alopecia areata. Some clones in this sample may be carry-over from other donors' samples. The genes are TRBV29-1 and TRBJ2-1; a weak D match, TRBD2 (5 bases). The CDR3 sequence is CSVDGHLRVNEQFF. In DNA form, the CDR3 reads TGCAGCGTTGATGGTCACTTGAGGGTCAATGAGCAGTTCTTC.